This T cell receptor beta chain was sequenced in a study of blood T cell repertoires in COVID-19 (dated by TCRdb to 2020 to 2021). In terms of the full investigation: Collaborator samples came from the United States, Italy and Spain and covered acute and convalescent phases of COVID-19. The prospective study material was composed of cDNA or gDNA derived from T cells, B-cell-depleted T cells, or PBMCs. Deeply sampled blood TCRbeta repertoires from subjects exposed to, actively infected with, or recovered from COVID-19 were included in the dataset. The repertoires were released in a freely available public database meant as a resource for research on the immune response to SARS-CoV-2. Samples came from the ongoing ImmuneRACE study (first 160 participants) plus 1,254 subjects from 6 global collaborators. Sample metadata almost always included a de-identified subject ID, COVID-19 status, age in years and sex. HLA class I and class II types, where available, came from metadata supplied by the sample provider rather than from assay-based typing.

A note on this clone: The specificity of this receptor is unknown. There are no base qualities to consult, and no much larger clone falls within one base.

TCRbeta CDR3 regions were amplified from genomic DNA by means of the immunoSEQ Assay, a bias-controlled multiplex PCR. Per the authors' processing: The number of nucleated cells in each sample was estimated by amplification of reference gene primers within the assay. To quantify the absolute abundance of each unique TCRbeta CDR3 rearrangement, sequence reads were collapsed and filtered. For each sample, productive Simpson clonality was calculated as the square root of Simpson's diversity index over productive rearrangements. Drawn from immuneACCESS, this table holds only the in-frame rearrangements with V and J called that TCRdb kept. Clones are partly lost; checked studies trace under half to an unresolved V gene and leave the rest unexplained. The V and J calls and clone size come from that table; D and trimming were worked out from the DNA. The sample profile shows approximately 280,000 clones; 65% to 90% of them were found once. 4.5% to 6% of the sample is held by the ten biggest clonotypes.

Collaborating institutions collected whole blood in K2EDTA tubes following their own protocols. For TCRbeta analysis, collaborators shipped samples in one of three forms: frozen whole blood, isolated PBMCs, or DNA extracted from either of those sample types. The CDR3 runs 16 residues from the cysteine to the phenylalanine. Only CDR3 DNA is held: 48 bases, read in frame from base 1. From a lookup of the germline V gene, CDR1 and CDR2 are SGDLS and YYNGEE. Germline trimming amounts to 0 bases on V and 5 bases on J, with 8 as the count of junction bases outside the gene matches. The paper's findings and limits, for the study overall: Clinical and demographic metadata were provided uncurated, with the amount varying by source and participant.

The sequence was collected from a man between 45 and 60 years old with active or convalescent COVID-19. Here the chain combines TRBV9 and TRBJ2-5; 9 central nucleotides agree with TRBD2. Sample: peripheral blood. The DNA sequence follows: TGTGCCAGCAGCGTAGGAGCGGGAGGTACGGGCGAGACCCAGTACTTC. It codes for CASSVGAGGTGETQYF.